Ten or more counts support the clone carrying this T cell receptor beta chain. Its antigen is undetermined. These data come from a study of Graves' ophthalmopathy and Graves' hyperthyroidism. For the study at large: The blood sample was drawn at first diagnosis and before any treatment. Study-level findings and limits: Ophthalmopathy cases were distinguished from stable hyperthyroidism by a 13-signature model, reaching around 88% sensitivity and roughly 80% specificity.

If patients had other autoimmune diseases, uncontrolled infections, pregnancy or lactation, they were excluded. Physicians reached a diagnosis by relying on clinical symptoms, serum thyroxine, TRAb, thyroid ultrasound and orbital computed tomography. TCR beta CDR3 amplification used RNA transcripts. An initial RT-PCR round employing HTBI primers preceded a second-round multiplex PCR. TCRdb fed the multiplex PCR reads into MiXCR, producing one record per CDR3 protein. This sample has approximately 700,000 distinct CDR3 sequences, with around 40% found just once. Germline loops: CDR1 KGHDR, CDR2 SFDVKD. CDR3 length: 17 residues. Trimming removed 4 bases from V and 3 bases from J; junction bases left unmatched: 8.

The sequencing input was peripheral blood. The chain joins TRBV24-1 to TRBJ1-5; TRBD1 agrees at 10 bases. This TCR was sampled from an adult man with Graves' ophthalmopathy. CDR3 amino acids: CATSDPGTGDLNQPQHF. The CDR3 bases are TGTGCCACCAGTGACCCAGGGACAGGGGACCTCAATCAGCCCCAGCATTTT.